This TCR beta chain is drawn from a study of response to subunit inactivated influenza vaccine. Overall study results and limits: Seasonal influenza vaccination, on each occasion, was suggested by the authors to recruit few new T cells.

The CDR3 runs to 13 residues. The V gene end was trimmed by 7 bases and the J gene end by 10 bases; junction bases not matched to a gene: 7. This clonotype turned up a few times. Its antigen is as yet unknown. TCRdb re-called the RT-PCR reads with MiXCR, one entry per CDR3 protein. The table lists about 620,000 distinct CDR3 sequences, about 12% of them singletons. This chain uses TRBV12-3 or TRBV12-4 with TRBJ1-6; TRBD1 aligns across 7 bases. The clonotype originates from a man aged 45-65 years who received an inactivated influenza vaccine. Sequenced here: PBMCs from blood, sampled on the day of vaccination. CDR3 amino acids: CASTGGAMSPLHF. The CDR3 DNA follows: TGTGCCAGCACAGGGGGGGCAATGTCACCCCTCCACTTT.